This T cell receptor beta chain is from a study of identifying expanded T cells in peripheral blood (dated by TCRdb to between 2018 and 2020). Turning to the overall study: Technical replicates were generated by sequencing separate aliquots of the same genomic DNA pool, with four replicates compared pairwise.

What the research found in general, with its limitations: Variance in clone template counts between approximately two-week samples significantly increased with total template count across all healthy donors. The beta-binomial model significantly reduced the number of clones called differentially abundant and the false-positive rate across all healthy-donor time intervals. The binomial model flagged about 1.1 differentially abundant clones between technical replicates but about 16 over around two weeks and around 20 over roughly 4 weeks. It was expected by the authors that biological variance in healthy repertoires might increase further over much longer intervals, such as months to years.

Reading from cysteine to phenylalanine, the CDR3 counts 15 amino acids. The kept DNA is CDR3 alone, 45 bases in frame from the first base. At the junction V is shortened by 5 bases and J by 7 bases; bases outside the gene matches: 11. The germline V gene (reference sequence) supplies CDR1 SEHNR and CDR2 FQNEAQ. TCRbeta CDR3 regions were profiled by bias-controlled multiplex PCR amplification of genomic DNA with the immunoSEQ Assay. As for how the authors treated the data: The absolute abundance of each unique TCRbeta CDR3 region was quantified after sequences were collapsed and filtered. Differential abundance was assessed using a binomial (Fisher-equivalent) model and a beta-binomial model in which time-dependent variance fitted from healthy donors was added. Any clone with fewer than 5 combined templates was excluded, and a clone was called differentially abundant if its Benjamini-Hochberg FDR was below 0.01. The form v = (b*log(k)+a)^2 was used to model beta-binomial variance as a function of total template count across the two samples. TCRdb took this table from immuneACCESS and kept in-frame rearrangements with V and J called. Such tables lack part of the clones; where checked against another copy, unresolved V genes explain under half of the gap, and the rest is unexplained. The V and J calls and the clone size are those of that table, but D and trimming were determined from the DNA. Recorded for this sample are about 100,000 clones; approximately 88% of them occurred a single time. The ten largest clones represent just over 5.5% of the sample.

No immune events, such as infections, were documented for the healthy donors during the collection period. Time-dependent variance in a beta-binomial model of T-cell clone differential abundance was calibrated using healthy-donor blood repertoires as a training cohort. There were some 10 healthy donors in the training cohort, of whom 3 were female and 7 were male. Donor ages ranged from 29 to 64 years, with an average of approximately 43 years. Whole blood, obtained from a commercial supplier, was collected from each healthy donor at three time points spaced two weeks apart. Genomic DNA was extracted from unsorted whole blood for immunosequencing. As for this clone: The antigen this receptor binds is unknown. It has no much larger one-base neighbor in the sample; base qualities were not kept.

The source of this sequence is a person aged 18 to 75 in good health. Sequencing used blood. The rearrangement combines TRBV7-9 with TRBJ1-5, and 7 junctional nucleotides match TRBD1. The DNA sequence is TGTGCCAGCAGCCTGGGGACAGCCCTCGGGCAGCCCCAGCATTTT. This codes for CASSLGTALGQPQHF. Supplemented by the reference TRBV7-9 and TRBJ1-5 proteins around the CDR3, the complete variable domain is DTGVSQNPRHKITKRGQNVTFRCDPISEHNRLYWYRQTLGQGPEFLTYFQNEAQLEKSRLLSDRFSAERPKGSFSTLEIQRTEQGDSAMYLCASSLGTALGQPQHFGDGTRLSIL.